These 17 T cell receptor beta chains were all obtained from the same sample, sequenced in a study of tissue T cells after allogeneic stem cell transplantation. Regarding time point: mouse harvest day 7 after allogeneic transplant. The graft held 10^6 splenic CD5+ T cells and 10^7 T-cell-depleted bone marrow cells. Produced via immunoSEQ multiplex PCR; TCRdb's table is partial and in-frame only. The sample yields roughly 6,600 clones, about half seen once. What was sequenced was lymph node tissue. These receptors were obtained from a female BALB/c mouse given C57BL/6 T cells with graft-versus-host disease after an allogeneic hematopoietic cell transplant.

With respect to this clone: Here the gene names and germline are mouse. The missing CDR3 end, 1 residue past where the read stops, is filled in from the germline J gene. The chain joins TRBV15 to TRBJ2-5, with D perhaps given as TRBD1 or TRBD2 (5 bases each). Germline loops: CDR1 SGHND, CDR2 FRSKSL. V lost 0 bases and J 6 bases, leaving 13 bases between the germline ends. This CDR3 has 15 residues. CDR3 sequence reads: CASSLAAGGEDTQYF. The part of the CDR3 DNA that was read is TGTGCCAGCAGTTTAGCGGCCGGGGGTGAGGACACCCAGTAC.

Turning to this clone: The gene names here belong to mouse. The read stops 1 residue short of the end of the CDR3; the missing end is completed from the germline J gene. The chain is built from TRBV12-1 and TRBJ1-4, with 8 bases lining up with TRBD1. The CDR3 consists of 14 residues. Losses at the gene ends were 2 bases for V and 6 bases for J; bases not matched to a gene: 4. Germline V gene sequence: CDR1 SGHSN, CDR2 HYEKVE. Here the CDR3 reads CASSRQGTDERLFF. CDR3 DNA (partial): TGTGCCAGCTCTCGACAGGGGACGGACGAAAGATTATTT.

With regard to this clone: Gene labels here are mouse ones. CDR3 DNA, as far as it was read: TGCTCCAGCAGTCCCTCGGGTTTCAACGAAAGATTATTT. Its translation: CSSSPSGFNERLF. The full-length CDR3 reads as CSSSPSGFNERLFF. The V call is TRBV23, the J call TRBJ1-4. The read finishes 1 residue shy of the CDR3 end, and the germline J gene is used to complete it. Germline lookup yields CDR1 KGHTA and CDR2 FQNQQP. CDR3 length: 14 amino acids.

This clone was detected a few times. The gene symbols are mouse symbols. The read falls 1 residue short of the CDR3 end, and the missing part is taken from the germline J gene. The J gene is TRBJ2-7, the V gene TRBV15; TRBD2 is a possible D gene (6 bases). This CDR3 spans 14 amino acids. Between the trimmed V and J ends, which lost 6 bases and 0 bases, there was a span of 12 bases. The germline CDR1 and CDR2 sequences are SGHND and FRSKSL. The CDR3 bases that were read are TGTGCCAGCAGAATCCTGGGGATCTCCTATGAACAGTAC. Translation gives CASRILGISYEQY. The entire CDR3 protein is CASRILGISYEQYF.

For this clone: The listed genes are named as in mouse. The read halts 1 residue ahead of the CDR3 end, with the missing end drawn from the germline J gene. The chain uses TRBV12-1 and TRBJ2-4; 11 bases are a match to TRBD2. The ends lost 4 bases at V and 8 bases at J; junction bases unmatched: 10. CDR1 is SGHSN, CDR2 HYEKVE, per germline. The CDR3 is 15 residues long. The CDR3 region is CASSPNWGGASTLYF. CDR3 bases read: TGTGCCAGCTCCCCCAACTGGGGGGGCGCGAGCACCTTGTAC.

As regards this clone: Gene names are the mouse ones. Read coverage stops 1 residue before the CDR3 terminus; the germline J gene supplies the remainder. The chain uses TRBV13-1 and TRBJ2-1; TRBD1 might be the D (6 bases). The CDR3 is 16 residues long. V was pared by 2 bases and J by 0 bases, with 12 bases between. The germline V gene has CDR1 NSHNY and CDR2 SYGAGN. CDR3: CASSDYGTPNYAEQFF. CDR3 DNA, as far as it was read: TGTGCCAGCAGTGACTACGGGACACCTAACTATGCTGAGCAGTTC.

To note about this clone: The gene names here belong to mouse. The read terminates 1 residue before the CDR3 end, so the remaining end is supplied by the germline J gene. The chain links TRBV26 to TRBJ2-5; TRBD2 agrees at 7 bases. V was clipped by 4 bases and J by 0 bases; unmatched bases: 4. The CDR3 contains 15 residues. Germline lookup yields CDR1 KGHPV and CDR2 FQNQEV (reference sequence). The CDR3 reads CASSPPGGNQDTQYF. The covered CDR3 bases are TGTGCCAGCAGTCCCCCTGGGGGAAACCAAGACACCCAGTAC.

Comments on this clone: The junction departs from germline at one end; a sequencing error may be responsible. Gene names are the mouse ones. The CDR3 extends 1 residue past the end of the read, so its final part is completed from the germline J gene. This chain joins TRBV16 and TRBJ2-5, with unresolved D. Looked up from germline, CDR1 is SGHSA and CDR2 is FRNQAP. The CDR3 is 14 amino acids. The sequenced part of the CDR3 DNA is TGTGCAAGCAGCTTACGGGTTAACCAAGACCCCCAGTAC. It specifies CASSLRVNQDPQY. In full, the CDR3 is CASSLRVNQDPQYF.

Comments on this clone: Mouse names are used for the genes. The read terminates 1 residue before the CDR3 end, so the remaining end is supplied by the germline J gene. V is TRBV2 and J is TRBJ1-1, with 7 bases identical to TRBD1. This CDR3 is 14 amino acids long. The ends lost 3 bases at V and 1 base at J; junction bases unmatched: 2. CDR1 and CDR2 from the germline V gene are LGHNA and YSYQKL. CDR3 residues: CASSQRDRNTEVFF. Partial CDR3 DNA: TGTGCCAGCAGCCAGAGGGACAGAAACACAGAAGTCTTC.

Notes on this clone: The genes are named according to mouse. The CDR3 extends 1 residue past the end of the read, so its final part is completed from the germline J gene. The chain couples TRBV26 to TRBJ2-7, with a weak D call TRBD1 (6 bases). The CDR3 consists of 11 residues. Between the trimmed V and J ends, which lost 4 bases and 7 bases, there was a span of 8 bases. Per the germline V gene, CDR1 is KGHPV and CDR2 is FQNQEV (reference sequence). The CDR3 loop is CASSRQAEQYF. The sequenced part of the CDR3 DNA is TGTGCCAGCAGTCGACAGGCGGAACAGTAC.

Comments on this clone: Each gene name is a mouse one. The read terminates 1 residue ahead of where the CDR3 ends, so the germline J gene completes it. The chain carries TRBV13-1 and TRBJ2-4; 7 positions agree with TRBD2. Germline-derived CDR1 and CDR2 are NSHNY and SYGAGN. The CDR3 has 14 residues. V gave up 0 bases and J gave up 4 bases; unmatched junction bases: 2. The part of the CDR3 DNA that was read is TGTGCCAGCAGTGATGCAACTGGGGAAAACACCTTGTAC. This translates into CASSDATGENTLY. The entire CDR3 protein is CASSDATGENTLYF.

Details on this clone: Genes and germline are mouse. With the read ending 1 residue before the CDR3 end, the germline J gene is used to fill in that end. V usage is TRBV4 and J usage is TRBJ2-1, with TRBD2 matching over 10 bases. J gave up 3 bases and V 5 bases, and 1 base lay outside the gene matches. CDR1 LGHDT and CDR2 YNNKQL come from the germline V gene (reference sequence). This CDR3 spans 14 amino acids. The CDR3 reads CASSRLGGYAEQFF. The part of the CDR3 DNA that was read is TGTGCCAGCAGCCGACTGGGGGGCTATGCTGAGCAGTTC.

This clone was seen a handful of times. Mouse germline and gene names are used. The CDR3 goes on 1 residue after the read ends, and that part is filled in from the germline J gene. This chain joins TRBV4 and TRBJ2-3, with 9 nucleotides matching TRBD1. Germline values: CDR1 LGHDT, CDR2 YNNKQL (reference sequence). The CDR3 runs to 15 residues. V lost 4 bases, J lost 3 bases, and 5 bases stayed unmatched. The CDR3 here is CASSSGTGRAETLYF. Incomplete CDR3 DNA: TGTGCCAGCAGCTCCGGGACAGGGAGGGCAGAAACGCTGTAT.

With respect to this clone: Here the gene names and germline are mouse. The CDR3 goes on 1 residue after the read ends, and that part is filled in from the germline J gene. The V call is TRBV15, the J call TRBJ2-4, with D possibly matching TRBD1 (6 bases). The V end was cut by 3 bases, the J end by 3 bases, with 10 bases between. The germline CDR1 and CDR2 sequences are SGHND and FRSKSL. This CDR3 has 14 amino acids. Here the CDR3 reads CASSFTGIQNTLYF. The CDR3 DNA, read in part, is TGTGCCAGCAGTTTCACAGGGATCCAAAACACCTTGTAC. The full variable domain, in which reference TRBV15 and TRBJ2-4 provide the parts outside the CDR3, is DAGVTQTPRHEVAEKGQTIILKCEPVSGHNDLFWYRQTKIQGLELLSYFRSKSLMEDGGAFKDRFKAEMLNSSFSTLKIQPTEPKDSAVYLCASSFTGIQNTLYFGAGTRLSVL.

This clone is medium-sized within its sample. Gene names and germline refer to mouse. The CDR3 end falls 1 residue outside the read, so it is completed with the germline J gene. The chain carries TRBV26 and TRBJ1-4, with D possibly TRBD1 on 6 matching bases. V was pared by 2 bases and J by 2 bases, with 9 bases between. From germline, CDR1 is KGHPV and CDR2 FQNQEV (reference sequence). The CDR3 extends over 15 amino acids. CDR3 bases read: TGTGCCAGCAGTCTGCAGGGGAGCTCCAACGAAAGATTATTT. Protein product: CASSLQGSSNERLF. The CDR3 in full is CASSLQGSSNERLFF.

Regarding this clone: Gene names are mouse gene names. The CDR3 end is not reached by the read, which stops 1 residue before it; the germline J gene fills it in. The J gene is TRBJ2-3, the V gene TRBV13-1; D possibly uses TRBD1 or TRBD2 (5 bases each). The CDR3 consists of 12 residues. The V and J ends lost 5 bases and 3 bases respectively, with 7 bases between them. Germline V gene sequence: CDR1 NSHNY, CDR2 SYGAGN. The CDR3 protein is CASRGRAETLYF. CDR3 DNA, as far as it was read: TGTGCCAGCAGGGGGCGCGCAGAAACGCTGTAT.

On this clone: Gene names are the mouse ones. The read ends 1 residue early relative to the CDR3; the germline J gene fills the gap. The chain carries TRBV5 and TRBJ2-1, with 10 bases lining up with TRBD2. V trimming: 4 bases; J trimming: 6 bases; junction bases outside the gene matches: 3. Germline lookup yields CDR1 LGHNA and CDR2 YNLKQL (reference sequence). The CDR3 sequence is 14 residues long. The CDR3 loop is CASSLDWGVAEQFF. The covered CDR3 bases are TGTGCCAGCAGCCTCGACTGGGGGGTTGCTGAGCAGTTC.